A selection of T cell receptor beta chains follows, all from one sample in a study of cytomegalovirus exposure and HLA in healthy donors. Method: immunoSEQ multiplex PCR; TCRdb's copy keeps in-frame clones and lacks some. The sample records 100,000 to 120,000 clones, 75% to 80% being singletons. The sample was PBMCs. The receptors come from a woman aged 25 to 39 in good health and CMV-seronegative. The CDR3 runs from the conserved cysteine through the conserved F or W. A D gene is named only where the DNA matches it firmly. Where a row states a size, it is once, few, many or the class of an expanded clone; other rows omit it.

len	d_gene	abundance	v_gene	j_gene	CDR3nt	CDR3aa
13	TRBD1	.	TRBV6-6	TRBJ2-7	TGTGCCAGCACCCCGGGACAGGGATACGAGCAGTACTTC	CASTPGQGYEQYF
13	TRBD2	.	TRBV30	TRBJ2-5	TGTGCACAGAGGCGGGGGATCCAAGAGACCCAGTACTTC	CAQRRGIQETQYF
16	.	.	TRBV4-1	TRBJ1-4	TGCGCCAGCAGCCAAGTATTACAGGTTGGGGATGAAAAACTGTTTTTT	CASSQVLQVGDEKLFF
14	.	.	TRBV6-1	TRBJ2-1	TGTGCCAGCAGGCAGGGGCGTTCACCAAATGAGCAGTTCTTC	CASRQGRSPNEQFF
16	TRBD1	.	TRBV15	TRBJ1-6	TGTGCCACCAGCAGAGATAACACAGGGGGTAATTCACCCCTCCACTTT	CATSRDNTGGNSPLHF
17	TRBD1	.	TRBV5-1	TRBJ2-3	TGCGCCAGCACCGAATGGGGGACAGGTTCTAGCACAGATACGCAGTATTTT	CASTEWGTGSSTDTQYF
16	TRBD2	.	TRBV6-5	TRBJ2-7	TGTGCCAGCAGTTACGAGGGGACTAGCAACTCCTACGAGCAGTACTTC	CASSYEGTSNSYEQYF
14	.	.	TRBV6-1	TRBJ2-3	TGTGCCAGCAGTGAAGTGGTAGCAACAGATACGCAGTATTTT	CASSEVVATDTQYF
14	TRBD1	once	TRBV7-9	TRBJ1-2	TGTGCCAGCAGCGTCCCGGGACAGGGGAAAGGCTACACCTTC	CASSVPGQGKGYTF
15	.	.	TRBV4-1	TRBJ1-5	TGCGCCAGCAGCCAAGAGGGGGGGCCGGCCGGGCCCCAGCATTTT	CASSQEGGPAGPQHF
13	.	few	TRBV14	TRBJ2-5	TGTGCCAGCAGCCAAGACAGGGTGGAGACCCAGTACTTC	CASSQDRVETQYF
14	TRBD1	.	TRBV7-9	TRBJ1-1	TGTGCCAGCAGACTGGACAGGGGGAACACTGAAGCTTTCTTT	CASRLDRGNTEAFF
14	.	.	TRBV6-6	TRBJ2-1	TGTGCCAGCAGCCTCGAGGCCCGGGGCAATGAGCAGTTCTTC	CASSLEARGNEQFF
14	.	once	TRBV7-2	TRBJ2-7	TGTGCCAGCAGCTTACCCGAGACAGCTTACGAGCAGTACTTC	CASSLPETAYEQYF
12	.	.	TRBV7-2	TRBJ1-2	TGTGCCAGTCGACTTGGAGGCTATGGCTACACCTTC	CASRLGGYGYTF
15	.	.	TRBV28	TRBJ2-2	TGTGCCAGCAGTTTACGCGGGGACCTCACCGGGGAGCTGTTTTTT	CASSLRGDLTGELFF
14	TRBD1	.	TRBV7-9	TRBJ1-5	TGTGCCAGCAGCCGGGACAGGGAAGATCAGCCCCAGCATTTT	CASSRDREDQPQHF
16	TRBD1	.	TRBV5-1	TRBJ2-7	TGCGCCAGCAGCCCAGCGGCGGGACAGGGGGCCTACGAGCAGTACTTC	CASSPAAGQGAYEQYF
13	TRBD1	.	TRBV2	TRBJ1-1	TGTGCCAGCCCTTCAGGGGGGAACACTGAAGCTTTCTTT	CASPSGGNTEAFF
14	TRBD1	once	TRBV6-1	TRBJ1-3	TGTGCCAGTAAAGGGACAGCCCTTGGAAACACCATATATTTT	CASKGTALGNTIYF
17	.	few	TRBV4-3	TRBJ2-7	TGCGCCAGCAGCCAAGACCCCGGGACTCCCGCTCCGAACGAGCAGTACTTC	CASSQDPGTPAPNEQYF
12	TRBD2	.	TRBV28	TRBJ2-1	TGTGCCAGCAGTTTGGGCGGGAGGGCCCCGTTCTTC	CASSLGGRAPFF
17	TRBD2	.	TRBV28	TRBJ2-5	TGTGCCAGCAGTTTTTGGGGAGTAGCGGGAAGAAAAGAGACCCAGTACTTC	CASSFWGVAGRKETQYF
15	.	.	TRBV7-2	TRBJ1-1	TGTGCCAGCAGCTTAGGAGTGGCAGGGGTTACTGAAGCTTTCTTT	CASSLGVAGVTEAFF
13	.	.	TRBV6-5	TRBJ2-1	TGTGCCAGCAGTTACGGTGTAGATTATGAGCAGTTCTTC	CASSYGVDYEQFF
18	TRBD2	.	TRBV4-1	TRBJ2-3	TGCGCCAGCAGCCAAGATGGAACGGGAGCGGGAGCACAAGATACGCAGTATTTT	CASSQDGTGAGAQDTQYF
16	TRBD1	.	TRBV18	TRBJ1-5	TGTGCCAGCTCGTCCTGGGACAGGGGAGGTAGTCAGCCCCAGCATTTT	CASSSWDRGGSQPQHF
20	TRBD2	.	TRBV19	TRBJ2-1	TGTGCCAGTAGTATAGTAAGGAGGGGACTAGCGAAAAGCTCCTACAATGAGCAGTTCTTC	CASSIVRRGLAKSSYNEQFF
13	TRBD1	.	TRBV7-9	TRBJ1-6	TGTGCCAGCAGGACAGGGGAAAGGTCACCCCTCCACTTT	CASRTGERSPLHF
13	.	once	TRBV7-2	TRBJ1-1	TGTGCCAGCAGCCTCCAGGGGAACACTGAAGCTTTCTTT	CASSLQGNTEAFF
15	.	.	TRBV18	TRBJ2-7	TGTGCCAGCTCACCACGGGTTGGACAAGTGTACGAGCAGTACTTC	CASSPRVGQVYEQYF
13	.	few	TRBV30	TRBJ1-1	TGTGCCTGGGGTACCCAGGGAAGGACTGAAGCTTTCTTT	CAWGTQGRTEAFF
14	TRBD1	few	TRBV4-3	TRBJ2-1	TGCGCCAGCAGCCTTGACAGGGGGTGGGATGAGCAGTTCTTC	CASSLDRGWDEQFF
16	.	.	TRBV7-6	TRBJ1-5	TGTGCCAGCAGCTTAGGAGCTCTGGGAGGCAATCAGCCCCAGCATTTT	CASSLGALGGNQPQHF
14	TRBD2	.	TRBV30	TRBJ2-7	TGTGCCTGGAGCGGACTAGCGGGTACCTACGAGCAGTACTTC	CAWSGLAGTYEQYF
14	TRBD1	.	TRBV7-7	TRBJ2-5	TGTGCTAGCAGCTCAATCGGACAGGGAGAGACCCAGTACTTC	CASSSIGQGETQYF
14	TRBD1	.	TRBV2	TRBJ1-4	TGTGCCAGCGCCCAGGGGGGCAGGGATGAAAAACTGTTTTTT	CASAQGGRDEKLFF
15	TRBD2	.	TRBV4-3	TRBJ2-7	TGCGCCAGCAGCCAAGAAACTAGCGACTCCTACGAGCAGTACTTC	CASSQETSDSYEQYF
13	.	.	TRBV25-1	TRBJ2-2	TGTGCCAGCAGTGAAGGGGGGTCCGGGGAGCTGTTTTTT	CASSEGGSGELFF
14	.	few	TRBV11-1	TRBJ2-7	TGTGCCAGCAGCACCACAGGTTTTAGGGACGAGCAGTACTTC	CASSTTGFRDEQYF
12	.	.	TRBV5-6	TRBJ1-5	TGTGCCATGTACCTTCTAATCCAACCCCAGCATTTT	CAMYLLIQPQHF
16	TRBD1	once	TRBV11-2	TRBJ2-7	TGTGCCAGCAGCTTAACAGGGGGCCTGGTTGGCTACGAGCAGTACTTC	CASSLTGGLVGYEQYF
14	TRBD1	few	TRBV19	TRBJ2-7	TGTGCCAGTAGTACCGGGACAGGGAGCTACGAGCAGTACTTC	CASSTGTGSYEQYF
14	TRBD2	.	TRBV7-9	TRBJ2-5	TGTGCCAGCAGCTCAGCGGGGGGCCAAGAGACCCAGTACTTC	CASSSAGGQETQYF
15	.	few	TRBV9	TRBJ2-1	TGTGCCAGCAGCGTTGGGGCAGGGGCCTACAATGAGCAGTTCTTC	CASSVGAGAYNEQFF
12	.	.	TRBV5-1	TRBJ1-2	TGCGCCAGCAGCGAGGGCACCTATGGCTACACCTTC	CASSEGTYGYTF
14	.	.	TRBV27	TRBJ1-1	TGTGCCAGCAGTTTAATTTTAGGGGGAACTGAAGCTTTCTTT	CASSLILGGTEAFF
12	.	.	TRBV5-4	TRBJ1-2	TGTGCCAGCAGCTCCCCCGGAGGTGGCTACACCTTC	CASSSPGGGYTF
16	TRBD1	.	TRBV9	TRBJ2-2	TGTGCCAGCAGAAAAGACAGGGGCCCAAGCACCGGGGAGCTGTTTTTT	CASRKDRGPSTGELFF
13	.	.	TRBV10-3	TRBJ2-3	TGTGCCACTCAGGGGACCAGCACAGATACGCAGTATTTT	CATQGTSTDTQYF